Listed below are T cell receptor beta chains from one sample, sequenced in a study of T cells in Graves' hyperthyroidism and ophthalmopathy. One entry per CDR3 protein results from TCRdb running MiXCR on the multiplex PCR reads. The sample records around 350,000 distinct CDR3 sequences, about a fifth being singletons. Sequenced material: blood. These receptors originate from a young woman with Graves' hyperthyroidism. Each CDR3 is given without its conserved first and last residue. Part of the rows lack a size; the others show once, few, many or a class for expanded clones.

cdr3_aa v_call clone_size
ASIGGREQY TRBV6-4 many
ATSTDSWVYSNQPQH TRBV15 many
ASSFSAGGLSEQY TRBV12-3/TRBV12-4 many
ASSVAYNEKLF TRBV9 NA
ASSLGSNTEAF TRBV5-1 many
ASRANTGLETQY TRBV12-3/TRBV12-4 NA
ASGPAGPAYEQY TRBV9 NA
ASSERRTGRISYEQY TRBV2 many
ASSRQGVAGANVLT TRBV27 NA
ASSQDPGRFGETQY TRBV4-1 NA
ASTGQGLPNYGYT TRBV6-1 many
ASLADPTGELF TRBV10-3 many
ASSQGAQTGPREAF TRBV4-1 few
AWSVHDYNPLH TRBV30 few
ASSQAGTYGGQPQH TRBV4-2 few
ASISDREDYGYT TRBV12-3/TRBV12-4 many
ASSLFGANTGELF TRBV12-3/TRBV12-4 many
ASQWDLGGNQPQH TRBV2 many
ASSPRLAGGLSGELF TRBV7-3 many
ASSSGTEIGSYEQY TRBV28 NA
ASSLGGAYQETQY TRBV5-1 NA
ASSYWGPYEQY TRBV6-2/TRBV6-3 many
ASSQVVSPNYGYT TRBV3-1 many
ASSSHRRTGPSNQPQH TRBV12-3/TRBV12-4 NA
ASRWGGSGNTIY TRBV6-1 many
ASSLGTPWAEAF TRBV12-3/TRBV12-4 once
SAPGTGVYEQY TRBV20-1 many
SARDPPRGNYGYT TRBV20-1 many
ASSRGPGANVLT TRBV18 few
ASSFTRQMNTEAF TRBV11-3 many
ATSKGRGAFSYEQY TRBV15 many
ASSYWQGTEAF TRBV6-5 few